The clone carrying this T cell receptor beta chain was seen just once. The data were obtained in a study of blood T cell repertoires in COVID-19. Background on the study: Acute and convalescent COVID-19 samples came from the United States, Italy and Spain. The analysed material was cDNA or gDNA that came from T cells, B-cell-depleted T cells, or PBMCs.

Under the authors' procedure: Amplification from reference gene primers served as the basis for estimated nucleated cell counts. Libraries were prepared by immunoSEQ multiplex PCR; TCRdb keeps only in-frame clonotypes and omits some of them. That table is the source of V, J and clone size, and D and trimming were worked out from the DNA. This table has roughly 240,000 clones, 82% appearing once. CDR3 length equals 14 residues. Between the trimmed V and J ends, which lost 0 bases and 2 bases, there was a span of 7 bases. Germline values: CDR1 SGHVS, CDR2 FNYEAQ. Material: peripheral blood. The sequence came from a woman aged 65 to 85 with acute or convalescent COVID-19. The V call is TRBV7-6, the J call TRBJ2-5; no reliable D call. In DNA form, the CDR3 reads TGTGCCAGCAGCTTAGCGGAGATACAAGAGACCCAGTACTTC. It specifies CASSLAEIQETQYF.